One and the same sample provided the 27 T cell receptor beta chains below, sequenced in a study of cytomegalovirus exposure and HLA in healthy donors (dated by TCRdb to between 2016 and 2019). The library came from the immunoSEQ multiplex PCR assay. The multiplex PCR relied on a mix of 60 forward primers for TCR Vbeta segments and 13 reverse primers for TCR Jbeta segments. TCRdb retrieved this table from immuneACCESS and kept in-frame rearrangements only. Not all clones are present; in checked studies, unresolved V genes account for under half, and no reason is known for the remainder. This sample holds over 150,000 clones; about four fifths were observed only once. The ten top clones hold around 1.4% of the sample. The sample taken for sequencing was PBMCs. All receptors derive from a girl between 5 and 17 years old in good health and CMV-seropositive.

The V gene is TRBV7-2, the J gene TRBJ1-3; possibly TRBD1 for D (6 bases). The germline V gene has CDR1 SGHTA and CDR2 FQGNSA. The V gene lost 1 base and the J gene lost 4 bases, with 11 bases spanning the gap. This CDR3 comprises 15 residues. Here the CDR3 reads CASSLDRVSGNTIYF. The CDR3 DNA reads TGTGCCAGCAGCTTAGACAGGGTGTCGGGAAACACCATATATTTT.

The chain has TRBV11-2 and TRBJ2-7; 12 nucleotides line up with TRBD2. The germline CDR1 and CDR2 sequences are SGHAT and FQNNGV. The CDR3 contains 14 residues. The V segment lost 7 bases and the J segment 6 bases; nucleotides outside the gene matches: 7. The CDR3 DNA follows: TGTGCCAGCACCCCACTAGCGGGGGGTTTCGAGCAGTACTTC. Its translation: CASTPLAGGFEQYF.

This chain connects TRBV27 to TRBJ2-5, with TRBD2 matching over 7 bases. CDR3 length: 14 residues. Unmatched junction bases numbered 6, after V lost 6 bases and J lost 2 bases. Germline V gene sequence: CDR1 MNHEY, CDR2 SMNVEV (reference sequence). CDR3 DNA: TGTGCCAGCAGACCGGGGGGACGGCAAGAGACCCAGTACTTC. This gives the protein CASRPGGRQETQYF.

The V and J genes are TRBV25-1 and TRBJ2-3; D not resolved. Trimming took off 3 bases at V and 1 base at J, with 14 bases between the two ends. The CDR3 spans 16 residues. Germline loops: CDR1 MGHDK, CDR2 SYGVNS. This chain's CDR3 is CASSELARLGTDTQYF. CDR3 nucleotides: TGTGCCAGCAGTGAGCTCGCTAGGTTAGGCACAGATACGCAGTATTTT.

CDR3 sequence: CASSQGSTYEQYF. Here the CDR3 DNA reads TGTGCCAGCTCACAGGGGTCCACCTACGAGCAGTACTTC. The rearrangement links TRBV18 to TRBJ2-7; D perhaps matches TRBD1 (5 bases). Trimming pared 4 bases from V and 2 bases from J, leaving 9 bases between. CDR1 and CDR2 (germline): KGHSH, LQKENI. This CDR3 spans 13 amino acids. The entire variable domain, with the rest obtained from reference TRBV18 and TRBJ2-7, is as follows: NAGVMQNPRHLVRRRGQEARLRCSPMKGHSHVYWYRQLPEEGLKFMVYLQKENIIDESGMPKERFSAEFPKEGPSILRIQQVVRGDSAAYFCASSQGSTYEQYFGPGTRLTVT.

This clone was counted between two and nine times. The chain links TRBV11-3 to TRBJ2-5, with 7 bases fitting TRBD1. The CDR3 runs 15 residues. CDR1 is SGHNT, CDR2 YENEEA, per germline. The V segment lost 5 bases and the J segment 7 bases; nucleotides outside the gene matches: 13. CDR3 sequence reads: CASSPQAVSGGTQYF. CDR3 DNA: TGTGCCAGCAGCCCTCAGGCAGTCTCAGGGGGGACCCAGTACTTC.

In DNA form, the CDR3 reads TGTGCCAGCAGTAGTAGCGGGGGGGTCGTAGAGACCCAGTACTTC. Encoded protein: CASSSSGGVVETQYF. The chain has TRBV6-5 and TRBJ2-5, with 11 bases identical to TRBD2. V trimming: 5 bases; J trimming: 4 bases; junction bases outside the gene matches: 6. The CDR3 totals 15 residues. Germline CDR1 is MNHEY and CDR2 is SVGAGI.

The chain joins TRBV4-3 to TRBJ2-3; TRBD2 matches 11 bases. V gave up 0 bases and J gave up 4 bases; unmatched junction bases: 6. The CDR3 extends over 17 amino acids. Per the germline V gene, CDR1 is LGHNA and CDR2 is YSLEER. CDR3 coding DNA: TGCGCCAGCAGCCAAGATTCAAGACTAGCGGGGCCAGATACGCAGTATTTT. Translated: CASSQDSRLAGPDTQYF.

The rearrangement links TRBV7-9 to TRBJ1-6; TRBD1 matches at 8 bases. Germline CDR1 SEHNR, CDR2 FQNEAQ (reference sequence). Trimming cost V 3 bases and J 5 bases; bases outside gene matches: 3. The CDR3 is 15 residues long. The CDR3 bases are TGTGCCAGCAGCTTCGGACAGGGTAATAATTCACCCCTCCACTTT. Protein: CASSFGQGNNSPLHF.

This chain uses TRBV7-9 with TRBJ1-1, with TRBD1 matching over 11 bases. The CDR3 extends over 18 amino acids. Germline CDR1 and CDR2: SEHNR and FQNEAQ (reference sequence). Trimming at V came to 5 bases and at J to 4 bases, leaving 15 bases not matched to a gene. In nucleotides, the CDR3 is TGTGCCAGCAGCCAGCCGGGGACAGGGGGAGGATTAGGCACTGAAGCTTTCTTT. It translates to CASSQPGTGGGLGTEAFF.

The rearrangement joins TRBV4-3 to TRBJ2-1; 8 nucleotides align to TRBD1. This CDR3 has 15 residues. The germline V gene encodes CDR1 LGHNA and CDR2 YSLEER. The J segment lost 6 bases and the V segment lost 2 bases, leaving 6 bases of the junction unmatched. CDR3 in DNA: TGCGCCAGCAGCCAACGGGACAGGACACTCAATGAGCAGTTCTTC. It yields the protein CASSQRDRTLNEQFF.

The V gene is TRBV7-2, the J gene TRBJ2-5; D is possibly TRBD1 (5 bases). Trimming stripped 5 bases from V and 1 base from J, with 8 bases between. The CDR3 runs to 13 residues. CDR1 and CDR2 from the germline V gene are SGHTA and FQGNSA. The CDR3 sequence is CASSPGIQETQYF. CDR3 coding DNA: TGTGCCAGCAGCCCAGGGATCCAAGAGACCCAGTACTTC.

This clone was counted a single time. The V call is TRBV5-3, the J call TRBJ2-1; 13 positions match TRBD2. TRBV5-3 is an ORF for which the function is uncertain. The CDR3 consists of 17 residues. J gave up 4 bases and V 4 bases, and 8 bases lay outside the gene matches. The CDR3 here is CARSARLAGGFYNEQFF. As DNA, the CDR3 is TGTGCCAGAAGCGCCCGACTAGCGGGGGGATTTTACAATGAGCAGTTCTTC.

The V and J genes are TRBV28 and TRBJ1-1; unclear D gene. The CDR3 spans 14 residues. The germline CDR1 and CDR2 sequences are MDHEN and SYDVKM. V was clipped by 3 bases and J by 1 base, with 9 bases between them. The CDR3 spells CASSFGRENTEAFF. The DNA for the CDR3 is TGTGCCAGCAGTTTCGGACGGGAGAACACTGAAGCTTTCTTT.

The sample holds one count of this clone. The V gene is TRBV2, the J gene TRBJ1-2; no definite D call. The CDR3 consists of 13 residues. CDR1 and CDR2 from the germline V gene are SNHLY and FYNNEI. Trimming removed 9 bases at V and 0 bases at J, with 11 bases between. For the CDR3, the DNA is TGTGCCAGAAAAGGAGAATCTAACTATGGCTACACCTTC. This translates into CARKGESNYGYTF.

The J gene is TRBJ2-7, the V gene TRBV9; 7 bases map to TRBD1. The ends lost 0 bases at V and 3 bases at J; junction bases unmatched: 6. The V gene's germline CDR1 is SGDLS and CDR2 YYNGEE. The CDR3 loop spans 15 amino acids. In nucleotides, the CDR3 is TGTGCCAGCAGCGTAGGTACAGGGGAGATCTACGAGCAGTACTTC. Its protein product is CASSVGTGEIYEQYF. The variable domain in full, with the rest retrieved from reference TRBV9 and TRBJ2-7, is DSGVTQTPKHLITATGQRVTLRCSPRSGDLSVYWYQQSLDQGLQFLIQYYNGEERAKGNILERFSAQQFPDLHSELNLSSLELGDSALYFCASSVGTGEIYEQYFGPGTRLTVT.

V usage is TRBV5-1 and J usage is TRBJ2-3; 10 bases are a match to TRBD2. CDR1 and CDR2 (germline): SGHRS, YFSETQ. The CDR3 loop spans 14 amino acids. V lost 4 bases, J lost 4 bases, and 3 bases stayed unmatched. CDR3 nucleotide sequence: TGCGCCAGCAGCCTGGGACTAGCGTCAGATACGCAGTATTTT. Its translation is CASSLGLASDTQYF.

This sequence joins TRBV27 and TRBJ2-7; 9 positions match TRBD1. Germline V gives CDR1 MNHEY, CDR2 SMNVEV (reference sequence). V lost 2 bases and J lost 1; bases outside the gene matches: 6. The CDR3 is made up of 16 amino acids. The DNA for the CDR3 is TGTGCCAGCAGTTTAGAGAGCGGGACAGGGTCCTACGAGCAGTACTTC. This encodes CASSLESGTGSYEQYF.

In this sample, this clone turned up once. The chain has TRBV6-6 and TRBJ1-6, with D unresolved. Germline CDR1 is MNHNY and CDR2 is SVGAGI (reference sequence). Trimming cost V 7 bases and J 9 bases, with 16 bases left between them. The CDR3 contains 14 residues. The CDR3 loop reads CASTQRGVGSPLHF. CDR3 nucleotides: TGTGCCAGCACCCAACGCGGGGTGGGTTCACCCCTCCACTTT.

V and J are TRBV5-4 and TRBJ1-2; D is perhaps TRBD1 (5 bases). V lost 1 base, J lost 4 bases, and 8 bases lay in between. From germline, CDR1 is SGHNT and CDR2 YYREEE (reference sequence). This CDR3 is built from 13 residues. DNA for the CDR3: TGTGCCAGCAGCTTGTCAGGGATCTATGGCTACACCTTC. It encodes CASSLSGIYGYTF.

This rearrangement joins TRBV10-1 to TRBJ1-3; D is unclear. CDR1 and CDR2 (germline): WNHNN, SYGVQD (reference sequence). This CDR3 spans 14 amino acids. With 2 bases removed from V and 3 bases from J, the gap between germline ends came to 8 bases. DNA of the CDR3: TGCGCCAGCAGTGAGGGGAGTCGTGGAAACACCATATATTTT. Translating it yields CASSEGSRGNTIYF.

A few counts support this clone. The chain links TRBV18 to TRBJ1-4, with 9 bases matching TRBD1. Germline V gives CDR1 KGHSH, CDR2 LQKENI. V shed 3 bases and J 8 bases; nucleotides not matched to a gene: 7. This CDR3 contains 15 residues. CDR3 loop: CASSPSGTGNEKLFF. The CDR3 coding sequence is TGTGCCAGCTCACCTTCCGGGACAGGGAACGAAAAACTGTTTTTT.

This clone was seen once. The chain has TRBV4-3 and TRBJ2-2, with TRBD2 matching over 7 bases. CDR1 is LGHNA and CDR2 is YSLEER in the germline V gene. The CDR3 length is 13 residues. The trim removed 3 bases at V and 8 bases at J, leaving 3 bases unmatched. The CDR3 DNA sequence: TGCGCCAGCAGCCAGGGAGGGACGGGGGAGCTGTTTTTT. It encodes CASSQGGTGELFF.

The rearrangement links TRBV7-2 to TRBJ2-5, with 12 bases that match TRBD2. The V gene's germline CDR1 is SGHTA and CDR2 FQGNSA. The CDR3 has 16 amino acids. After removal of 5 bases from V and 5 bases from J, the junction contained 9 bases not matched to a gene. The CDR3 region has the DNA TGTGCCAGCAGCCCACTAGCGGGGGGAACCACGGAGACCCAGTACTTC. Translation gives CASSPLAGGTTETQYF.

This clone has a handful of counts. The gene calls are TRBV6-4 and TRBJ2-1, with D possibly TRBD2 on 5 matching bases. CDR1 is MRHNA and CDR2 is SNTAGT in the germline V gene. V was shortened by 4 bases and J by 5 bases, with 9 bases between the two germline ends. The CDR3 extends over 13 amino acids. CDR3 bases: TGTGCCAGCAGTGTCGCGGGTAACAATGAGCAGTTCTTC. It specifies CASSVAGNNEQFF.

Notes on this clone: The junction shows a germline mismatch at one end, possibly a read error. The chain links TRBV6-5 to TRBJ1-2; the match to TRBD1 covers 7 bases. Germline V gene data show CDR1 as MNHEY and CDR2 as SVGAGI. CDR3 length: 14 residues. For the CDR3, the DNA is TGTGCCAGCAGTTACCTTAAGACAGGGCAGTTTTTATCCTTC. Protein sequence: CASSYLKTGQFLSF.

This clone was counted only a few times. This chain joins TRBV27 and TRBJ1-2; unclear D gene. V lost 0 bases to trimming and J lost 7 bases, with 12 bases between them. CDR3 length: 14 residues. The germline V gene has CDR1 MNHEY and CDR2 SMNVEV (reference sequence). The CDR3 region has the DNA TGTGCCAGCAGTTTATCGCTAAGTGTGTCTGGCTACACCTTC. It codes for CASSLSLSVSGYTF.